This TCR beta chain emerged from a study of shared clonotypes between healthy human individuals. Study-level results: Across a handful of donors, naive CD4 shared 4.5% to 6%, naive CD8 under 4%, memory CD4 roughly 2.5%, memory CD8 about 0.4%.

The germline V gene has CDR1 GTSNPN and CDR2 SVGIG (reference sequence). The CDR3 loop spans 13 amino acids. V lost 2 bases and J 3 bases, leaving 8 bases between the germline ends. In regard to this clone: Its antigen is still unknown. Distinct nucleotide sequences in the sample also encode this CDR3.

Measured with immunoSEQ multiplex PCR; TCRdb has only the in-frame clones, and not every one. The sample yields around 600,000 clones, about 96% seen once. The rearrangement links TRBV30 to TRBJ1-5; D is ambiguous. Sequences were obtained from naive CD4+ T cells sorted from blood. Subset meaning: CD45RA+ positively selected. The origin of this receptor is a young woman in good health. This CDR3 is CAWSSGPNQPQHF. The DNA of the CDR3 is TGTGCCTGGAGTTCCGGCCCCAATCAGCCCCAGCATTTT. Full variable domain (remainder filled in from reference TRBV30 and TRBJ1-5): SQTIHQWPATLVQPVGSPLSLECTVEGTSNPNLYWYRQAAGRGLQLLFYSVGIGQISSEVPQNLSASRPQDRQFILSSKKLLLSDSGFYLCAWSSGPNQPQHFGDGTRLSIL.